This T cell receptor (beta chain) was recorded in a study of identical twins. Germline CDR1 is SGHDT and CDR2 is YYEEEE. The CDR3 is 15 amino acids. Losses at the gene ends were 7 bases for V and 5 bases for J; bases not matched to a gene: 9. TCRdb independently ran MiXCR on the 5' RACE reads; one entry per CDR3 protein. The sample shows over 500,000 distinct CDR3 sequences, about 20% of them seen only once. These data are also associated with another study on T cells expressing NK-cell markers.

This receptor was taken from a woman between 18 and 29 years old in good health. The sequenced sample was CD4+ T cells sorted from blood. The chain couples TRBV5-6 to TRBJ1-1, with 12 nucleotides matching TRBD1. In nucleotides, the CDR3 is TGTGCCAGCTCAGGGACAGGGGGCATAGGAACTGAAGCTTTCTTT. Amino acid sequence: CASSGTGGIGTEAFF.